The entry below describes one TCR beta chain. This clonotype was seen repeatedly, ten times or more. The antigen it recognizes is unknown. No base quality values were provided; no much bigger clone lies one nucleotide off. Between the V and J ends, shortened by 6 bases and 1 base respectively, the junction contains 9 bases. From the germline V gene (reference sequence), CDR1 is DFQATT and CDR2 is SNEGSKA. The CDR3 sequence holds 12 residues, the cysteine and phenylalanine included. Only the CDR3 portion is preserved as DNA: 36 bases, with reading frame beginning at the first base. The study collected follow-up blood from HIV-infected patients roughly three months, about 14 weeks, after antiretroviral therapy began. Since whole blood was used without any cell fractionation, the repertoire reflected all peripheral T cells in unsorted form. For RNA extraction, about 2.3 ml of peripheral blood was collected into Tempus tubes. Enrollment excluded patients who had febrile or AIDS-related illness, tumors, hepatitis B or C coinfection, immunomodulatory therapy, recent vaccination or treatment interruptions. Residual genomic DNA was removed with the TURBO-DNase kit and globin mRNA was depleted with GLOBINclear.

This entry is derived from a study of HIV-infected patients and healthy controls (dated by TCRdb to the mid-2010s). In terms of the full investigation: Although they stayed below normal ranges, CD4 counts in about 90% of the 16 patients rose modestly but significantly after three months of therapy. CD8 counts showed no consistent shift during early therapy, whereas the CD4:CD8 ratio rose slightly. After a further year of therapy, viral load was undetectable in all patients, having already become undetectable in about 75% of the 16 patients by the second bleed. Patients lacked overall T-cell lymphocytopenia, and total CDR3 counts per chain did not differ significantly from controls. The study asked whether deep sequencing of the TCR repertoire from small blood samples of HIV patients could detect immune perturbation and reconstitution. Study-wide conclusions, independent of this receptor: The use of whole blood limited sequencing depth and precluded separation of the dynamics of distinct T-cell subpopulations. The study did not determine donor HLA types. Only two to three months of therapy was reflected in the treated samples, a period arguably too short to observe immune reconstitution given low adult thymic output. Healthy controls shared more CDR3s between individuals than HIV+ patients, by Jaccard index and by count of highly shared sequences. The apparent post-therapy recovery of the Gini index in HIV-infected patients was not reproduced in size-matched repertoire data. MAIT cell alpha-chain CDR3s were found at high frequency in healthy controls but were severely depleted in HIV+ repertoires. Compared with controls, HIV-infected patients showed significantly different mean usage of eight alpha and eight beta V genes. The observed differences in diversity could not be explained by the slight differences in age and sex profiles between the study cohorts. Compared with untreated HIV+ repertoires, healthy control repertoires had roughly threefold more distinct CDR3s and a higher Shannon diversity. The pairing of alpha and beta chains was not determined in the samples. Differing numbers of distinct sequences in patients and controls hindered comparison, and size-matching assigned excessive weight to rare events in the HIV-infected data. HIV-associated CDR3s exhibited a significant reduction in frequency during therapy, whereas CMV-associated CDR3s exhibited no significant change, although the majority increased in frequency. Significantly higher mean Gini indices were seen in HIV-infected repertoires than in controls, possibly reflecting oligoclonality. Processing was restricted to sixteen HIV-infected individuals, which the authors judged to be a major constraint on the generalizability of the findings.

500 ng RNA was reverse transcribed with SuperScript III using primers against the alpha and beta constant regions. Separate alpha and beta chain libraries were made by chain-specific third strand synthesis with multiplexing indices. In the protocol, all rearrangements within a chain were amplified with a single primer pair so that primer bias was avoided, and molecular barcodes were added to each cDNA molecule. The SP2 sequencing primer site and a random hexamer were carried on a 5' RACE adapter, to which purified cDNA was joined by T4 RNA Ligase 1. Second strand synthesis was primed from the SP2 site with Phusion polymerase, using slow temperature ramps to favor optimal annealing. Two random hexamer sequences, both added before amplification and joined together, made up the 12-nucleotide barcode of each molecule. A brief initial PCR introduced P5 and P7 adapter elements together with a second index, and a roughly 25-cycle amplification PCR using P5s and P7 primers was subsequently performed. A total of 25 to 30 PCR cycles were applied to the libraries, which were quantified on a Qubit, sized on a Bioanalyzer, and diluted to 4 nM. Normalized libraries were sequenced on an Illumina MiSeq with 2 x 250 paired-end kits. Reverse transcription reactions underwent purification over MinElute columns, with elution into about 9.9 ul Tris-Cl. Adapter ligations ran for over 20 hours at 16 degrees C and were afterwards cleaned with AMPure XP beads at a 1:1 ratio. Turning to the authors' computational methods: A modified Decombinator that output V, J, insert and barcode information was used to process the demultiplexed FASTQ files. Any sequence that shared a barcode yet differed from the dominant sequence was discarded as an error, and the number of original cDNA molecules was estimated by counting barcodes clustered at Levenshtein distance 3. The R packages ineq, vegan, igraph and RCytoscape were used for downstream analyses, together with IMGT nomenclature and CDR3 definitions. V gene usage was computed over distinct sequences, each TCR counted once to avoid skew from clonal expansion. Similarity networks connected unique CDR3 amino acid sequences within a donor whenever two sequences differed by a single Levenshtein edit. The authors compiled published HIV-specific CDR3s (more than 90 alpha, several hundred beta) and CMV-specific CDR3s (roughly 12 alpha, 253 beta) and searched for them in the repertoires. Random subsampling to size-matched repertoires demonstrated that the decreased diversity in patients did not result from their lower sequence numbers. Clones were called with MiXCR by TCRdb after fastp trimmed the public reads at Q25, and only in-frame beta chains were retained. For every CDR3 protein sequence, its rows merge into one entry that carries the most common genes and DNA. The V and J calls and clone size come from TCRdb's table, not from the authors' own analysis. The sample profile shows approximately 15,000 distinct CDR3 sequences; roughly an eighth of them were found once. The top ten clonotypes cover roughly 40% of the sample.

The material sequenced was blood, taken during antiretroviral therapy. This TCR derives from an adult with HIV infection. The donor label of this sample is uncertain. Recombination linked TRBV20-1 to TRBJ1-1, and TRBD1 may be the D gene, going by 6 matching bases. The CDR3 protein sequence reads: CSAAQGNTEAFF. The sequenced DNA: TGCAGTGCAGCACAGGGGAACACTGAAGCTTTCTTT.